This T cell receptor beta chain was documented in a study of CXCR3-negative and CXCR3-positive naive CD8 T cells. The libraries of TRB cDNA were prepared using 5' RACE with UMI labels. From the 5' RACE reads, TCRdb lists one entry per CDR3 protein and no DNA. Seen in this sample are 70,000 to 95,000 distinct CDR3 sequences; the ten most common clones hold about 1.6%. The germline CDR1 and CDR2 sequences are SGHDT and YYEEEE. The CDR3 is 12 amino acids. Specimen: naive CXCR3- CD8+ T cells from blood. Specified subset: CD45RO-CCR7+CD27+CD95- naive CD8+ T cells lacking CXCR3 (TNR3-). The V call is TRBV5-6, the J call TRBJ2-1; TCRdb gives TRBD1 as the D gene, but with no DNA this cannot be confirmed. The receptor's source is a human donor in good health. Some clones in this sample may be carry-over from other donors' samples. This CDR3 reads CASSQGGDEQFF.